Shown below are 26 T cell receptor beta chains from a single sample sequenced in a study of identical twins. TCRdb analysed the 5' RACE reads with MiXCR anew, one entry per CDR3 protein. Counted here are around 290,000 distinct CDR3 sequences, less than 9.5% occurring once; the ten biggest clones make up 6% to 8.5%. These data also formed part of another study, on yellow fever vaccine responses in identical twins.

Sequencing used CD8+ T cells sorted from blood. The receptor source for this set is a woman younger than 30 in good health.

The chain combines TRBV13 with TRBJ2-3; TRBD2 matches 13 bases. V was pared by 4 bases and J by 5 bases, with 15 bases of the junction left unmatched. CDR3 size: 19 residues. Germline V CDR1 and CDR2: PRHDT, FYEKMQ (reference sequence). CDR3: CASSYTTPGTSGVQDTQYF. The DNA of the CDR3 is TGTGCCAGCAGCTATACAACCCCGGGGACTAGCGGGGTGCAAGATACGCAGTATTTT.

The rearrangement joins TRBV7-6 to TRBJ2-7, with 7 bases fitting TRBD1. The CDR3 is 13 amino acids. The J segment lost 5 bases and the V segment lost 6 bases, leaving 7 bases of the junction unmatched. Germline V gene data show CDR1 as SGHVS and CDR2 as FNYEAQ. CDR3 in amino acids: CASRQSGGDEQYF. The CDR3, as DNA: TGTGCCAGCAGGCAGTCAGGGGGAGACGAGCAGTACTTC.

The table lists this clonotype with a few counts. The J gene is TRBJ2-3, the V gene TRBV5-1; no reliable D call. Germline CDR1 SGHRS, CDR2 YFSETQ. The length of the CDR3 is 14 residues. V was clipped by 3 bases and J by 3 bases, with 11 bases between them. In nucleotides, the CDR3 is TGCGCCAGCAGCTACACCGGTAGAACAGATACGCAGTATTTT. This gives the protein CASSYTGRTDTQYF.

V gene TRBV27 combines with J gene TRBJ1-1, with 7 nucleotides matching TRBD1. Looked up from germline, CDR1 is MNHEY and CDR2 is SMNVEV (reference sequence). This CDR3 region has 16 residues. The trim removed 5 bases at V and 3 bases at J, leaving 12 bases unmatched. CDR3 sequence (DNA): TGTGCCAGCAGTCCCTACTTGACAGGGAGGGACACTGAAGCTTTCTTT. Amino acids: CASSPYLTGRDTEAFF.

CDR3 in amino acids: CSATLGGINYGYTF. The CDR3 DNA reads TGCAGTGCCACCCTCGGGGGTATTAACTATGGCTACACCTTC. This chain joins TRBV20-1 and TRBJ1-2, with D possibly TRBD1 on 5 matching bases. Germline V gene lookup returns CDR1 DFQATT and CDR2 SNEGSKA (reference sequence). V was pared by 6 bases and J by 1 base, with 15 bases between. The CDR3 is made up of 14 amino acids.

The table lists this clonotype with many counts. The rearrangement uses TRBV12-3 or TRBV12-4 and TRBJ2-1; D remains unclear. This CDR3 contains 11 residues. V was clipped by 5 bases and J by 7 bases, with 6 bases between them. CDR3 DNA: TGTGCCAGCAGTCCATCAAATGAGCAGTTCTTC. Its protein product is CASSPSNEQFF.

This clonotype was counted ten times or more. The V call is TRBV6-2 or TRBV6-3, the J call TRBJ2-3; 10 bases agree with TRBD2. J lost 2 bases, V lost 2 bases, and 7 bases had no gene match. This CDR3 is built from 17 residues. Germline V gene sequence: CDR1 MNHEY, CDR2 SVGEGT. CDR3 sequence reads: CASSYPLAGVSTDTQYF. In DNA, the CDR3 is TGTGCCAGCAGTTACCCTCTAGCGGGAGTCTCCACAGATACGCAGTATTTT.

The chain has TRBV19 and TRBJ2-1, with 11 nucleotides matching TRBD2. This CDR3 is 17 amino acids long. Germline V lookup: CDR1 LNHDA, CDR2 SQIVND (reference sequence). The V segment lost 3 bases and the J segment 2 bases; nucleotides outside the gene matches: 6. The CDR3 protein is CASSIKGTSGTYNEQFF. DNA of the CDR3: TGTGCCAGTAGTATTAAAGGGACTAGCGGAACCTACAATGAGCAGTTCTTC.

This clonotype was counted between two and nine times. In DNA form, the CDR3 reads TGCGCCAGCGGGACAGGGATGTACGACGACGAGCAGTACTTC. Its protein product is CASGTGMYDDEQYF. This rearrangement joins TRBV5-1 to TRBJ2-7; the match to TRBD1 covers 9 bases. This CDR3 region has 14 residues. CDR1 is SGHRS and CDR2 is YFSETQ in the germline V gene. The V gene end was trimmed by 7 bases and the J gene end by 5 bases; junction bases not matched to a gene: 10.

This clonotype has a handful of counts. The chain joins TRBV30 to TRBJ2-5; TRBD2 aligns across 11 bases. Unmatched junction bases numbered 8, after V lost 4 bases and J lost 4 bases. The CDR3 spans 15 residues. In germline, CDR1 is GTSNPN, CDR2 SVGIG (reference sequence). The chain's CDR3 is CAWTTTGLAGETQYF. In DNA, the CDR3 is TGTGCCTGGACGACCACCGGACTAGCGGGAGAGACCCAGTACTTC.

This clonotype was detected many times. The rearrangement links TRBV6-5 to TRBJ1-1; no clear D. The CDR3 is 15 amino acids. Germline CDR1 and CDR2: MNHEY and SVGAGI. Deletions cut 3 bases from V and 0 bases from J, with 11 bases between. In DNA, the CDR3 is TGTGCCAGCAGTTATGAAGGGTCTCTGAACACTGAAGCTTTCTTT. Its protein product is CASSYEGSLNTEAFF.

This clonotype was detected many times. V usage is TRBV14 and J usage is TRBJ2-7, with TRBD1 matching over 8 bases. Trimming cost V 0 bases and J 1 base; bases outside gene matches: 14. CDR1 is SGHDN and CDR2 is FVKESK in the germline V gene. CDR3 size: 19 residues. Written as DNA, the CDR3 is TGTGCCAGCAGCCAAGAAAATTCAGCGGACAGGGCATTTTCCTACGAGCAGTACTTC. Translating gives CASSQENSADRAFSYEQYF.

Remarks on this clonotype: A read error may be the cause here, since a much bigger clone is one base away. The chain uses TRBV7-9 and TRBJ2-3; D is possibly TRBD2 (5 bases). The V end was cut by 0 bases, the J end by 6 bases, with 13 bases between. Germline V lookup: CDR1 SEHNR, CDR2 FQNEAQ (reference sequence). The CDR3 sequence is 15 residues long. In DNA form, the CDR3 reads TGTGCCAGCAGCTTAGCGATAGCTAGCCCCGATACGCAGTATTTT. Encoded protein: CASSLAIASPDTQYF.

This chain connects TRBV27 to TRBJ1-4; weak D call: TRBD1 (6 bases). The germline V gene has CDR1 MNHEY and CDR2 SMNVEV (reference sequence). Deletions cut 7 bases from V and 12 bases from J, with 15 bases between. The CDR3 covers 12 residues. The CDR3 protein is CASKPVAGELFF. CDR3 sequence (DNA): TGTGCCAGCAAGCCGGTGGCAGGGGAACTGTTTTTT.

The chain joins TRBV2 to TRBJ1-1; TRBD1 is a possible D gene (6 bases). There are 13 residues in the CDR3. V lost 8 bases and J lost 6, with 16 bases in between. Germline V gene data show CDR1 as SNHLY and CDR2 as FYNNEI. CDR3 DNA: TGTGCCAGCGAAGGGGGTCTCGAAGCTGAAGCTTTCTTT. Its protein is CASEGGLEAEAFF.

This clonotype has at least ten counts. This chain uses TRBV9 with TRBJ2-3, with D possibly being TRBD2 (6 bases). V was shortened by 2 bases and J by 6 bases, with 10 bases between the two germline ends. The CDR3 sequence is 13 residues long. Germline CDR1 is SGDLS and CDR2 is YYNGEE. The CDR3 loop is CASSVGGVDTQYF. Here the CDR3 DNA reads TGTGCCAGCAGCGTGGGGGGTGTCGATACGCAGTATTTT. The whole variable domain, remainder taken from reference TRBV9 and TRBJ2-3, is DSGVTQTPKHLITATGQRVTLRCSPRSGDLSVYWYQQSLDQGLQFLIQYYNGEERAKGNILERFSAQQFPDLHSELNLSSLELGDSALYFCASSVGGVDTQYFGPGTRLTVL.

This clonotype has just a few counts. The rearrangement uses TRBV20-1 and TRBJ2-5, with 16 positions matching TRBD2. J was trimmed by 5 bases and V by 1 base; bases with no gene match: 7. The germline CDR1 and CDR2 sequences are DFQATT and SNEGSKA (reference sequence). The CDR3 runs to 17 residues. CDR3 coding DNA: TGCAGTGCTAGAGCAGGGACTAGCGGGAGGGCCGGTGAGACCCAGTACTTC. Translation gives CSARAGTSGRAGETQYF.

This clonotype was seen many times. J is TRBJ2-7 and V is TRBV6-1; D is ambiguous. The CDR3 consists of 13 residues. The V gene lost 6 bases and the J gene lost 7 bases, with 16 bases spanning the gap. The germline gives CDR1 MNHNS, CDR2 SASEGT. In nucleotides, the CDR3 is TGTGCCAGCAGCCCTGGTATCTGGGATGAGCAGTACTTC. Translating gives CASSPGIWDEQYF.

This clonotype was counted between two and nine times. CDR3 loop: CSVDRGRGEKLFF. The CDR3 nucleotides are TGCAGCGTTGACAGGGGGCGAGGAGAAAAACTGTTTTTT. The chain uses TRBV29-1 and TRBJ1-4; 8 positions match TRBD1. The CDR3 contains 13 residues. The germline gives CDR1 SQVTM, CDR2 ANQGSEA. Losses at the gene ends were 3 bases for V and 8 bases for J; bases not matched to a gene: 5.

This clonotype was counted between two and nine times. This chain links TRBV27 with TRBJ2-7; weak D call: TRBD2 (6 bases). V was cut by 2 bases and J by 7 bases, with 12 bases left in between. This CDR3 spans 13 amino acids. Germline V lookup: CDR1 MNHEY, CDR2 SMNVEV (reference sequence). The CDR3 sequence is CASSLVGSAEQYF. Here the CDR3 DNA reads TGTGCCAGCAGTTTAGTCGGGAGTGCGGAGCAGTACTTC.

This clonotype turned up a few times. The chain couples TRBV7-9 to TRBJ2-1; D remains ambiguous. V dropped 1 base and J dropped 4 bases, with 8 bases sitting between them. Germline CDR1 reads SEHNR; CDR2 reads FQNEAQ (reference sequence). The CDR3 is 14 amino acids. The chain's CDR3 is CASSLGALYNEQFF. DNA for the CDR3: TGTGCCAGCAGCTTAGGCGCGCTATACAATGAGCAGTTCTTC.

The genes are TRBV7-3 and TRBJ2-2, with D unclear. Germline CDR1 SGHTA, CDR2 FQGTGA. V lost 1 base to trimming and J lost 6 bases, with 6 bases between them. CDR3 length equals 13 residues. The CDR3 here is CASSLIFSGELFF. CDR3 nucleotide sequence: TGTGCCAGCAGCTTAATTTTTTCCGGGGAGCTGTTTTTT.

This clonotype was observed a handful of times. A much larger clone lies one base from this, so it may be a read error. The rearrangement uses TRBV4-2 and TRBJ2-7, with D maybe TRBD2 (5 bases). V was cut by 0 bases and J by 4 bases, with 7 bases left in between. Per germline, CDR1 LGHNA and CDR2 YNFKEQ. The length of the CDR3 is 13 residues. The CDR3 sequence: CASSQERDYEQYF. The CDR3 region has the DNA TGTGCCAGCAGCCAAGAACGGGATTACGAGCAGTACTTC.

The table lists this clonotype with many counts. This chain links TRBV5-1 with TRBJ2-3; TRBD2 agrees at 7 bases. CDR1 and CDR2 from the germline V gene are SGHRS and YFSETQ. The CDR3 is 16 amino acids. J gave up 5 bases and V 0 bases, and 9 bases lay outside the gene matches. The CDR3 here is CASSLEGAGNGDTQYF. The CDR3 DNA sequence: TGCGCCAGCAGCTTGGAAGGAGCGGGAAATGGAGATACGCAGTATTTT.

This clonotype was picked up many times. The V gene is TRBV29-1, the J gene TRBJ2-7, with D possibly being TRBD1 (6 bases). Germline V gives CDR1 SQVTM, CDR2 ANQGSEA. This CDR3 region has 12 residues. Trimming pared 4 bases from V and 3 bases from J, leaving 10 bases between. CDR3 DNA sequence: TGCAGCGTTGCAGGGGTCGGCTACGAGCAGTACTTC. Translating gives CSVAGVGYEQYF.

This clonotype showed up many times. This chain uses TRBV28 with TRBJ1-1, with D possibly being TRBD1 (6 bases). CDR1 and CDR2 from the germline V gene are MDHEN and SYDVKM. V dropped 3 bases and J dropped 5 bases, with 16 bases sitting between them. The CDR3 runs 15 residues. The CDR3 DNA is TGTGCCAGCAGTTTCCCCCAGCAAGGACAGACTGAAGCTTTCTTT. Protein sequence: CASSFPQQGQTEAFF.